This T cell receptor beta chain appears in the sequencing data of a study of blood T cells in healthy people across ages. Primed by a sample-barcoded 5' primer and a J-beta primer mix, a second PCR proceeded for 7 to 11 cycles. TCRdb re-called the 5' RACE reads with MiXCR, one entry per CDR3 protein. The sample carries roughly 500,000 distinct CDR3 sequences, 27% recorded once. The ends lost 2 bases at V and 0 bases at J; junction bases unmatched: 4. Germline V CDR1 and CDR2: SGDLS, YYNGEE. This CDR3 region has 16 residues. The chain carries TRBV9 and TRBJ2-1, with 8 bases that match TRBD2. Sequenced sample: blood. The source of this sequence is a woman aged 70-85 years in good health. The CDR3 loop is CASSVSGGLSYNEQFF. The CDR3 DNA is TGTGCCAGCAGCGTTTCGGGGGGGCTCTCCTACAATGAGCAGTTCTTC.